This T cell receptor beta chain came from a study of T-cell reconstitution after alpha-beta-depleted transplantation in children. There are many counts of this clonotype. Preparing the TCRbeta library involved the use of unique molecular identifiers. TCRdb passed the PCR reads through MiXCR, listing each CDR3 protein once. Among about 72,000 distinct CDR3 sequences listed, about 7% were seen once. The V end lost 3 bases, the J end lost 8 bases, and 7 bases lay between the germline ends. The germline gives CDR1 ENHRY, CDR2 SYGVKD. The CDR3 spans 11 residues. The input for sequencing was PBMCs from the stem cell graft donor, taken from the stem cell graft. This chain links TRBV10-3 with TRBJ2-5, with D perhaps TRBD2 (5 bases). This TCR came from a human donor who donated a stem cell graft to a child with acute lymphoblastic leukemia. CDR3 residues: CAISDGVTQYF. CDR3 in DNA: TGTGCCATCAGTGACGGGGTCACCCAGTACTTC.